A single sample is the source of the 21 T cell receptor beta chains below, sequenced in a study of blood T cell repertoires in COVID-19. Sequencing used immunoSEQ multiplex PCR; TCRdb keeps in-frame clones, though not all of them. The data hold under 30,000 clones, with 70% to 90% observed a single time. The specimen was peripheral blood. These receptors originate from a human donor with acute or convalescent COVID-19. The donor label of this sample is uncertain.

Written as DNA, the CDR3 is TGTGCCAGCAGCTCTCAGGGGAGCAATCAGCCCCAGCATTTT. It is translated as CASSSQGSNQPQHF. The V call is TRBV7-2, the J call TRBJ1-5, with D possibly matching TRBD1 (6 bases). The CDR3 is 14 amino acids. V was pared by 4 bases and J by 1 base, with 8 bases between. CDR1 is SGHTA, CDR2 FQGNSA, per germline.

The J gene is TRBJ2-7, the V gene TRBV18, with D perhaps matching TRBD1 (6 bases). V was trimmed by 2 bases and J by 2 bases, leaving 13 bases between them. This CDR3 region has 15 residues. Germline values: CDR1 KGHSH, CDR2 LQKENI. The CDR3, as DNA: TGTGCCAGCTCACCAGGACAGACCTTGACCTACGAGCAGTACTTC. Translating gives CASSPGQTLTYEQYF.

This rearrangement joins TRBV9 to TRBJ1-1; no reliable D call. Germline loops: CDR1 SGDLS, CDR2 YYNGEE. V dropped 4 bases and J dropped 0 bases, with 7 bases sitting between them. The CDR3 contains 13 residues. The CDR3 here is CASSNSVNTEAFF. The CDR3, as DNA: TGTGCCAGCAGCAATTCAGTGAACACTGAAGCTTTCTTT.

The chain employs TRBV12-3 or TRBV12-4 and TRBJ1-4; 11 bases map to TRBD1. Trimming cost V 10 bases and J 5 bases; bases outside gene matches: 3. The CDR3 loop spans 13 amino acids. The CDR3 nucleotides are TGTGCCACTGGACAGGGGGCAAATGAAAAACTGTTTTTT. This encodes CATGQGANEKLFF.

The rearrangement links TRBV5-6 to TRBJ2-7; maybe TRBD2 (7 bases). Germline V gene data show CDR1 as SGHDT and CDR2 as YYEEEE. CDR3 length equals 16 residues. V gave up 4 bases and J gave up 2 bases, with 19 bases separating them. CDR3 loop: CASSPGGGRFPYEQYF. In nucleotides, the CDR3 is TGTGCCAGCAGCCCGGGCGGGGGCCGATTCCCCTACGAGCAGTACTTC.

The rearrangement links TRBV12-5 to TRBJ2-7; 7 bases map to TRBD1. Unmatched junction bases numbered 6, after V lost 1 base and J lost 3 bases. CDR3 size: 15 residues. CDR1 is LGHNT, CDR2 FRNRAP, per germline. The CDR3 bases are TGTGCTAGTGGTTTGGGGGAGACAGGGAGCTACGAGCAGTACTTC. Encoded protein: CASGLGETGSYEQYF.

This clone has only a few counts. The CDR3 DNA reads TGTGCCACCCAATTATCCGGGACTAGCGTGTACGAGCAGTACTTC. As protein: CATQLSGTSVYEQYF. The rearrangement links TRBV7-9 to TRBJ2-7; 10 nucleotides align to TRBD2. Germline values: CDR1 SEHNR, CDR2 FQNEAQ (reference sequence). This CDR3 comprises 15 residues. V trimming: 10 bases; J trimming: 4 bases; junction bases outside the gene matches: 13.

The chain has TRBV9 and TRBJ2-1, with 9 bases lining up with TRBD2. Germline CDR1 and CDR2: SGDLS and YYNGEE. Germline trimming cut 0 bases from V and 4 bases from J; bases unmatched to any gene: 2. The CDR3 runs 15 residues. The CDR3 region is CASSVAAGGYNEQFF. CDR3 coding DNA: TGTGCCAGCAGCGTAGCGGCGGGAGGGTACAATGAGCAGTTCTTC. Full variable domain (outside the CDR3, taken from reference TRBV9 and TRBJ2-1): DSGVTQTPKHLITATGQRVTLRCSPRSGDLSVYWYQQSLDQGLQFLIQYYNGEERAKGNILERFSAQQFPDLHSELNLSSLELGDSALYFCASSVAAGGYNEQFFGPGTRLTVL.

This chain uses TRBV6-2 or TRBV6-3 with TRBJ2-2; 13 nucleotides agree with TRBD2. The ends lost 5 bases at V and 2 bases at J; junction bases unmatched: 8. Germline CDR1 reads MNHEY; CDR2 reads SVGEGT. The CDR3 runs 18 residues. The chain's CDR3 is CASSHYGLAGANTGELFF. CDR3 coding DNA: TGTGCCAGCAGTCACTACGGACTAGCGGGGGCCAACACCGGGGAGCTGTTTTTT.

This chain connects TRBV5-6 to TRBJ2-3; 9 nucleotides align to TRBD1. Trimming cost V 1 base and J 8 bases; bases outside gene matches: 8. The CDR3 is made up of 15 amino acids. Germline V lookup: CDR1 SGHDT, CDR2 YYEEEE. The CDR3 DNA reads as TGTGCCAGCAGCTTGTGGGACAGGGAGTGGGGTACGCAGTATTTT. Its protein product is CASSLWDREWGTQYF.

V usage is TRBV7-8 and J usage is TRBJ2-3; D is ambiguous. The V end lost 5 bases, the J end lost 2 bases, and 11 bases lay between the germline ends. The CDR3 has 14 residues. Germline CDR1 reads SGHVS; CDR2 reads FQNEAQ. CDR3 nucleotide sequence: TGTGCCAGCAGCGTGGCAGATCTCACAGATACGCAGTATTTT. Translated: CASSVADLTDTQYF.

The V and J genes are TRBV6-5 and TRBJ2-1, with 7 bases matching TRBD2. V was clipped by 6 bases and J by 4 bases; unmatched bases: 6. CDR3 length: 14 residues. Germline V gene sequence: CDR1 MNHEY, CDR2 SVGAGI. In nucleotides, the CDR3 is TGTGCCAGCAGATCCAGCGGGAATTACAATGAGCAGTTCTTC. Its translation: CASRSSGNYNEQFF.

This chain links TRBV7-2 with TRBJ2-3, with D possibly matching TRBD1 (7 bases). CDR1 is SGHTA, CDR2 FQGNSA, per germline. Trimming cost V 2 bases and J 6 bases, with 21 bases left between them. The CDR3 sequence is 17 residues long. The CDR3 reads CASSLLPRGAAPDTQYF. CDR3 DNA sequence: TGTGCCAGCAGCTTATTGCCCAGGGGGGCGGCTCCTGATACGCAGTATTTT.

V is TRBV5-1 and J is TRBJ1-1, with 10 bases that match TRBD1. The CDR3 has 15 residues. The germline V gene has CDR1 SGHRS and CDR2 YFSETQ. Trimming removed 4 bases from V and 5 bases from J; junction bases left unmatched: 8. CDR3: CASSLRDRGETEAFF. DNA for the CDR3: TGCGCCAGCAGCCTCCGGGACAGGGGAGAAACTGAAGCTTTCTTT.

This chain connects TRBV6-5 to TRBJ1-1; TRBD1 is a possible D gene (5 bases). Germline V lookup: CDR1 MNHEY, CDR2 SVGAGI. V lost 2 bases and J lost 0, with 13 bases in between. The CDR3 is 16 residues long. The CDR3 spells CASSYGHQVMNTEAFF. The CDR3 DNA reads TGTGCCAGCAGTTACGGACATCAGGTCATGAACACTGAAGCTTTCTTT.

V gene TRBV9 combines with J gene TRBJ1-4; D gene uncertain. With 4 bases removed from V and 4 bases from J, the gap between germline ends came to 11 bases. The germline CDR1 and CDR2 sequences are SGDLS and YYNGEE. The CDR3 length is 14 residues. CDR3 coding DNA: TGTGCCAGCAGCCGAGTCGGGAATAATGAAAAACTGTTTTTT. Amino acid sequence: CASSRVGNNEKLFF.

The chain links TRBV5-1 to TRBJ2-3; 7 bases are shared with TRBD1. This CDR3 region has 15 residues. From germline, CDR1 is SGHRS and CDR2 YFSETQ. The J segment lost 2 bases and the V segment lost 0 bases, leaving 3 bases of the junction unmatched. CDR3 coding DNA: TGCGCCAGCAGCTTGGACAGGGGTTTCACAGATACGCAGTATTTT. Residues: CASSLDRGFTDTQYF.

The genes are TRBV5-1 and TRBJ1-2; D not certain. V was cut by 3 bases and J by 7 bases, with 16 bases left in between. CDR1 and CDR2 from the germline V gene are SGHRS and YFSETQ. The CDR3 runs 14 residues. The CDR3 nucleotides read TGCGCCAGCAGCTGGTCGGGTGGCGAACCTGGCTACACCTTC. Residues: CASSWSGGEPGYTF.

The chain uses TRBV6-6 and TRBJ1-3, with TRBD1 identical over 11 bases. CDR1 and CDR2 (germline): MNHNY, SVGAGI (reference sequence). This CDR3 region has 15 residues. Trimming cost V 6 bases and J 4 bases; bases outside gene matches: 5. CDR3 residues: CASSDGTGGGNTIYF. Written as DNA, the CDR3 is TGTGCCAGCAGCGATGGGACAGGGGGAGGAAACACCATATATTTT.

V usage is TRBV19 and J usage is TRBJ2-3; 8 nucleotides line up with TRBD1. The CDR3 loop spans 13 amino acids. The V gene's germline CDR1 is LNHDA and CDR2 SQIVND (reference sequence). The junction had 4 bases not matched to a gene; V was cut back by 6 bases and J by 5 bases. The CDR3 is CASRQGAIDTQYF. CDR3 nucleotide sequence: TGTGCCAGTAGGCAGGGGGCAATAGATACGCAGTATTTT.

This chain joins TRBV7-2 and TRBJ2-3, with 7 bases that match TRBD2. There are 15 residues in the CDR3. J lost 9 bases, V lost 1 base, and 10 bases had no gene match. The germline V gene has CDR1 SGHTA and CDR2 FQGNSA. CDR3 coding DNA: TGTGCCAGCAGCTTAGACGGGCGGAGCGGGGCAACGCAGTATTTT. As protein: CASSLDGRSGATQYF.